These 18 T cell receptor beta chains were sequenced from one sample in a study of blood T cell repertoires in COVID-19. Produced via immunoSEQ multiplex PCR; TCRdb's table is partial and in-frame only. The table records about 81,000 clones, 88% of them present only once. Sequencing input: peripheral blood. These receptors originate from a woman of 80 years or more with acute or convalescent COVID-19.

This chain connects TRBV4-1 to TRBJ2-2, with TRBD2 identical over 9 bases. V was clipped by 0 bases and J by 4 bases; unmatched bases: 9. Germline lookup yields CDR1 MGHRA and CDR2 YSYEKL. The CDR3 length is 18 residues. In DNA form, the CDR3 reads TGCGCCAGCAGCCAAGAAGGTGGCGGGGGGGCCCTCACCGGGGAGCTGTTTTTT. Translating it yields CASSQEGGGGALTGELFF.

The V call is TRBV5-1, the J call TRBJ1-1; possibly TRBD1 for D (6 bases). The CDR3 has 14 residues. V dropped 1 base and J dropped 2 bases, with 9 bases sitting between them. CDR1 is SGHRS, CDR2 YFSETQ, per germline. The CDR3 spells CASSLSGANTEAFF. CDR3 coding DNA: TGCGCCAGCAGCTTGTCAGGGGCTAACACTGAAGCTTTCTTT.

The chain couples TRBV7-8 to TRBJ1-6; 8 nucleotides align to TRBD1. Germline assignment: CDR1 SGHVS and CDR2 FQNEAQ. CDR3 length: 19 amino acids. The junction had 15 bases not matched to a gene; V was cut back by 1 base and J by 7 bases. The CDR3 nucleotides read TGTGCCAGCAGCTTAGGTGGGCAGGGGGCGAGGGGGAGAAATTCACCCCTCCACTTT. Translating it yields CASSLGGQGARGRNSPLHF. Together with reference TRBV7-8 and TRBJ1-6, the CDR3 gives the full variable domain: GAGVSQSPRYKVAKRGQDVALRCDPISGHVSLFWYQQALGQGPEFLTYFQNEAQLDKSGLPSDRFFAERPEGSVSTLKIQRTQQEDSAVYLCASSLGGQGARGRNSPLHFGNGTRLTVT.

The genes are TRBV18 and TRBJ2-2, with TRBD1 matching 9 bases. The germline V gene encodes CDR1 KGHSH and CDR2 LQKENI. With V trimmed by 3 bases and J by 5 bases, 4 bases remained unmatched. CDR3 size: 15 residues. CDR3 residues: CASSPPGTGTGELFF. CDR3 DNA: TGTGCCAGCTCACCTCCCGGGACAGGGACCGGGGAGCTGTTTTTT.

This chain uses TRBV10-2 with TRBJ2-1, with D tentatively TRBD2 (5 bases). This CDR3 contains 15 residues. Germline CDR1 and CDR2: WSHSY and SAAADI. Trimming took off 3 bases at V and 0 bases at J, with 9 bases between the two ends. CDR3 protein: CASSEQRSSYNEQFF. In DNA, the CDR3 is TGCGCCAGCAGTGAACAGCGGAGCTCCTACAATGAGCAGTTCTTC.

The chain is built from TRBV3-1 (or the pseudogene TRBV3-2) and TRBJ2-7; D unclear. CDR1 and CDR2 from the germline V gene are LGHDT and YNNKEL (reference sequence). The CDR3 is 13 amino acids. The ends were cut back, 0 bases at V and 6 bases at J, with 9 bases in the middle. Here the CDR3 reads CASSQDPSFEQYF. CDR3 coding DNA: TGTGCCAGCAGCCAAGATCCGAGTTTCGAGCAGTACTTC.

J is TRBJ2-5 and V is TRBV14; 8 positions agree with TRBD1. The CDR3 spans 16 residues. The germline gives CDR1 SGHDN, CDR2 FVKESK. Trimming took 3 bases from V and 0 from J; bases not matched to a gene: 6. As DNA, the CDR3 is TGTGCCAGCAGCCATAGACGACAGGGGTACCAAGAGACCCAGTACTTC. This translates into CASSHRRQGYQETQYF.

This chain links TRBV5-1 with TRBJ2-3; 8 bases line up with TRBD2. This CDR3 region has 17 residues. Germline V lookup: CDR1 SGHRS, CDR2 YFSETQ. V lost 0 bases, J lost 5 bases, and 11 bases stayed unmatched. In DNA, the CDR3 is TGCGCCAGCAGCTTGGGCACTAGCGGCTTTGGGGGAGATACGCAGTATTTT. It specifies CASSLGTSGFGGDTQYF.

This chain uses TRBV7-2 with TRBJ2-7, with 7 bases lining up with TRBD1. The CDR3 is 15 residues long. Per germline, CDR1 SGHTA and CDR2 FQGNSA. V lost 4 bases, J lost 3 bases, and 9 bases stayed unmatched. The CDR3 reads CASSSERQGIYEQYF. The CDR3 DNA reads as TGTGCCAGCAGCTCCGAGCGACAGGGCATCTACGAGCAGTACTTC. The whole variable domain, filled in from reference TRBV7-2 and TRBJ2-7, reads GAGVSQSPSNKVTEKGKDVELRCDPISGHTALYWYRQSLGQGLEFLIYFQGNSAPDKSGLPSDRFSAERTGGSVSTLTIQRTQQEDSAVYLCASSSERQGIYEQYFGPGTRLTVT.

This chain links TRBV3-1 (or the pseudogene TRBV3-2) with TRBJ1-5, with D perhaps matching TRBD1 (5 bases). Between the trimmed V and J ends, which lost 3 bases and 4 bases, there was a span of 10 bases. Germline CDR1 reads LGHDT; CDR2 reads YNNKEL (reference sequence). CDR3 length equals 14 residues. CDR3 in amino acids: CASSQSQGNQPQHF. The CDR3 DNA sequence: TGTGCCAGCAGCCAGAGTCAGGGTAATCAGCCCCAGCATTTT.

The chain combines TRBV5-1 with TRBJ2-2, with 8 bases aligning to TRBD2. The V segment lost 3 bases and the J segment 4 bases; nucleotides outside the gene matches: 5. CDR3 size: 15 residues. Germline V gene lookup returns CDR1 SGHRS and CDR2 YFSETQ. CDR3 in DNA: TGCGCCAGCAGCTACTCGGGAGGGACCACCGGGGAGCTGTTTTTT. Its translation: CASSYSGGTTGELFF.

This clone was seen just once. The chain recombines TRBV3-1 (or the pseudogene TRBV3-2) with TRBJ2-1, with TRBD2 as a possible D gene (5 bases). Deletions cut 4 bases from V and 12 bases from J, with 13 bases between. CDR1 LGHDT and CDR2 YNNKEL come from the germline V gene (reference sequence). CDR3 length: 12 amino acids. The CDR3 region is CASSPSGIGQFF. The CDR3 DNA reads TGTGCCAGCAGCCCCTCCGGGATCGGGCAGTTCTTC.

This clone was detected once. The CDR3 protein is CASSEVQGNTIYF. DNA of the CDR3: TGTGCCAGCAGTGAAGTCCAGGGAAACACCATATATTTT. The chain combines TRBV6-1 with TRBJ1-3; no clear D. There are 13 residues in the CDR3. V was shortened by 1 base and J by 4 bases, with 5 bases between the two germline ends. CDR1 is MNHNS and CDR2 is SASEGT in the germline V gene.

J is TRBJ1-1 and V is TRBV5-8, with 8 nucleotides matching TRBD1. Trimming took 3 bases from V and 0 from J; bases not matched to a gene: 13. This CDR3 region has 18 residues. CDR1 is SGHTS, CDR2 YDEGEE, per germline. CDR3 bases: TGTGCCAGCAGCTCGTTCGGACAGGGTTCTCACTTGAACACTGAAGCTTTCTTT. This sequence encodes CASSSFGQGSHLNTEAFF.

The CDR3 spells CASSRTGEETQYF. CDR3 DNA: TGTGCCAGTAGTAGGACAGGGGAAGAGACCCAGTACTTC. The chain combines TRBV19 with TRBJ2-5; TRBD1 matches 9 bases. The CDR3 sequence is 13 residues long. The J segment lost 3 bases and the V segment lost 4 bases, leaving 0 bases of the junction unmatched. Germline V lookup: CDR1 LNHDA, CDR2 SQIVND (reference sequence).

The V and J genes are TRBV30 and TRBJ1-1; no definite D call. This CDR3 is 13 amino acids long. Germline lookup yields CDR1 GTSNPN and CDR2 SVGIG (reference sequence). Trimming removed 3 bases from V and 1 base from J, with 9 bases in between. CDR3: CAWSPGPNTEAFF. The CDR3 DNA reads as TGTGCCTGGAGCCCAGGTCCGAACACTGAAGCTTTCTTT.

This CDR3 reads CASSTPTITGNTIYF. CDR3 nucleotide sequence: TGTGCCAGCAGCACCCCCACAATCACTGGAAACACCATATATTTT. The gene calls are TRBV9 and TRBJ1-3, with D uncertain. Trimming stripped 4 bases from V and 2 bases from J, with 13 bases between. The germline CDR1 and CDR2 sequences are SGDLS and YYNGEE. The CDR3 extends over 15 amino acids.

The gene calls are TRBV11-2 and TRBJ2-5; D gene ambiguous. Germline lookup yields CDR1 SGHAT and CDR2 FQNNGV. The CDR3 has 12 amino acids. V lost 3 bases and J 5 bases, leaving 7 bases between the germline ends. CDR3 bases: TGTGCCAGCAGCTTCGGTCGGGAGACCCAGTACTTC. Translating gives CASSFGRETQYF.